Below, 25 T cell receptor beta chains from the same sample are listed, as sequenced in a study of T cells in pancreatic ductal adenocarcinoma. TCRdb's table, derived via immunoSEQ multiplex PCR, lists solely in-frame clones and lacks some. The repertoire has some 16,000 clones, around nine tenths of them found once; the top ten carry approximately 15%. The selected patients with pancreatic ductal adenocarcinoma had surgery but no neoadjuvant therapy. Input material: PBMCs. All receptors derive from a human donor with pancreatic ductal adenocarcinoma.

This chain joins TRBV7-2 and TRBJ1-5; perhaps TRBD1 as D (6 bases). The CDR3 extends over 14 amino acids. Trimming took 4 bases from V and 7 from J, leaving 14 bases between them. CDR1 is SGHTA, CDR2 FQGNSA, per germline. CDR3 DNA sequence: TGTGCCAGCAGCTCCCAAGGGGGAGGACAGCCCCAGCATTTT. Translation: CASSSQGGGQPQHF.

Comments on this clone: The junction and the germline gene differ at one end; a read error may be behind it. This rearrangement joins TRBV27 to TRBJ2-1, with TRBD2 identical over 8 bases. CDR1 MNHEY and CDR2 SMNVEV come from the germline V gene (reference sequence). The CDR3 spans 16 residues. CDR3 DNA: TGTGCCAGCAGCTTATATAGCGGGGTGTCCGACAATGAGCAGTTCTTC. Its protein is CASSLYSGVSDNEQFF.

The chain carries TRBV12-5 and TRBJ2-7, with D possibly matching TRBD2 (6 bases). Germline values: CDR1 LGHNT, CDR2 FRNRAP. V was shortened by 4 bases and J by 6 bases, with 10 bases between the two germline ends. The CDR3 is made up of 12 amino acids. Here the CDR3 DNA reads TGTGCTAGTGGTTCGGACGGGGGCGAGCAGTACTTC. Translation: CASGSDGGEQYF.

The chain uses TRBV6-1 and TRBJ2-7; tentatively, D is TRBD1 (6 bases). The germline CDR1 and CDR2 sequences are MNHNS and SASEGT. The CDR3 length is 14 residues. With 4 bases removed from V and 5 bases from J, the gap between germline ends came to 15 bases. The CDR3 region is CASSVIQGRHEQYF. As DNA, the CDR3 is TGTGCCAGCAGTGTAATACAGGGTAGGCACGAGCAGTACTTC.

This chain joins TRBV27 and TRBJ2-1; 9 bases agree with TRBD1. CDR3 length: 18 residues. The germline gives CDR1 MNHEY, CDR2 SMNVEV (reference sequence). Unmatched junction bases numbered 13, after V lost 7 bases and J lost 0 bases. DNA for the CDR3: TGTGCCAGCAACCCCGGGACAGGGCGCGGATCCTCCTACAATGAGCAGTTCTTC. It codes for CASNPGTGRGSSYNEQFF.

The J gene is TRBJ2-6, the V gene TRBV11-3, with D hard to call. The CDR3 spans 16 residues. The germline V and J ends were trimmed by 0 bases and 0 bases, with 6 bases remaining between them. CDR1 SGHNT and CDR2 YENEEA come from the germline V gene. The CDR3 nucleotides read TGTGCCAGCAGCTTAGACAGCATCTCTGGGGCCAACGTCCTGACTTTC. It yields the protein CASSLDSISGANVLTF.

V and J are TRBV7-2 and TRBJ1-2; D is uncertain. CDR3 length equals 10 residues. The germline V gene has CDR1 SGHTA and CDR2 FQGNSA. For the CDR3, the DNA is TGTGCGAGCTACCCGCAACCCTACACCTTC. Encoded protein: CASYPQPYTF.

This chain uses TRBV5-4 with TRBJ1-5, with a possible D match to TRBD1 (5 bases). Per the germline V gene, CDR1 is SGHNT and CDR2 is YYREEE (reference sequence). With 0 bases removed from V and 5 bases from J, the gap between germline ends came to 12 bases. The CDR3 contains 15 residues. The CDR3 coding sequence is TGTGCCAGCAGCTTGGATCCAGGGATGGATCAGCCCCAGCATTTT. As protein: CASSLDPGMDQPQHF.

J is TRBJ2-1 and V is TRBV2; 14 positions match TRBD2. Germline V lookup: CDR1 SNHLY, CDR2 FYNNEI. V was clipped by 7 bases and J by 0 bases; unmatched bases: 2. The CDR3 loop spans 16 amino acids. CDR3 bases: TGTGCCAGCAAAGGACTAGCGGGAGGCTCCTACAATGAGCAGTTCTTC. This gives the protein CASKGLAGGSYNEQFF.

The chain recombines TRBV5-6 with TRBJ2-1, with D tentatively TRBD1 (5 bases). The CDR3 runs 15 residues. The germline CDR1 and CDR2 sequences are SGHDT and YYEEEE. V lost 4 bases, J lost 0 bases, and 11 bases lay in between. The CDR3 bases are TGTGCCAGCAGCCTGACAGTCGCCTCCTACAATGAGCAGTTCTTC. Its protein product is CASSLTVASYNEQFF.

The gene calls are TRBV7-9 and TRBJ2-7; D gene unclear. Between the trimmed V and J ends, which lost 4 bases and 1 base, there was a span of 14 bases. The CDR3 contains 15 residues. Germline V CDR1 and CDR2: SEHNR, FQNEAQ (reference sequence). CDR3 bases: TGTGCCAGCAGCTCCGGGCTTTCAATTTCCTACGAGCAGTACTTC. Translation gives CASSSGLSISYEQYF.

V usage is TRBV5-1 and J usage is TRBJ1-2; D is perhaps TRBD1 (5 bases). CDR3 length: 13 residues. CDR1 and CDR2 from the germline V gene are SGHRS and YFSETQ. Trimming left V 1 base short and J 3 bases short, with 7 bases between. CDR3: CASSLLGDYGYTF. The CDR3 nucleotides read TGCGCCAGCAGCTTGTTGGGGGACTATGGCTACACCTTC.

V usage is TRBV10-3 and J usage is TRBJ1-5; D gene uncertain. Germline V gene sequence: CDR1 ENHRY, CDR2 SYGVKD. Deletions cut 0 bases from V and 0 bases from J, with 18 bases between. CDR3 length: 19 residues. CDR3: CAISESIRVYLYSNQPQHF. The CDR3 nucleotides are TGTGCCATCAGTGAGTCGATCCGGGTCTACCTATATAGCAATCAGCCCCAGCATTTT.

The chain is built from TRBV7-2 and TRBJ2-7; TRBD1 or TRBD2 may be the D gene (5 bases each). CDR3 size: 14 residues. Trimming took 6 bases from V and 1 from J, leaving 13 bases between them. Germline CDR1 is SGHTA and CDR2 is FQGNSA. In DNA form, the CDR3 reads TGTGCCAGCAGTTTCCGGGACGGTTCCTACGAGCAGTACTTC. Encoded protein: CASSFRDGSYEQYF.

The genes are TRBV9 and TRBJ1-6; a weak D match, TRBD1 (6 bases). The germline V gene encodes CDR1 SGDLS and CDR2 YYNGEE. The CDR3 runs 14 residues. The V end lost 2 bases, the J end lost 8 bases, and 11 bases lay between the germline ends. The DNA for the CDR3 is TGTGCCAGCAGCGTCGGGGGCGGATATTCACCCCTCCACTTT. It codes for CASSVGGGYSPLHF.

This chain joins TRBV6-1 and TRBJ2-2; TRBD1 aligns across 7 bases. Per germline, CDR1 MNHNS and CDR2 SASEGT. Unmatched junction bases numbered 2, after V lost 4 bases and J lost 0 bases. This CDR3 comprises 15 residues. The CDR3 nucleotides read TGTGCCAGCAGTGGGACAGGAGCGAACACCGGGGAGCTGTTTTTT. Translated, it gives CASSGTGANTGELFF.

V is TRBV5-8 and J is TRBJ2-1; maybe TRBD2 (7 bases). This CDR3 is built from 19 residues. V lost 3 bases to trimming and J lost 0 bases, with 22 bases between them. CDR1 is SGHTS, CDR2 YDEGEE, per germline. CDR3 region: CASSSGRGTGYSSYNEQFF. CDR3 coding DNA: TGTGCCAGCAGCTCGGGGAGGGGGACTGGATACAGCTCCTACAATGAGCAGTTCTTC.

V usage is TRBV5-6 and J usage is TRBJ2-1; no firm D call. CDR3 length equals 16 residues. Deletions cut 1 base from V and 0 bases from J, with 11 bases between. CDR1 and CDR2 from the germline V gene are SGHDT and YYEEEE. The CDR3: CASSLSLEISYNEQFF. The CDR3 DNA sequence: TGTGCCAGCAGCTTGTCTCTCGAAATCTCCTACAATGAGCAGTTCTTC.

This chain joins TRBV5-4 and TRBJ2-1, with TRBD2 matching 9 bases. The J segment lost 0 bases and the V segment lost 2 bases, leaving 3 bases of the junction unmatched. The CDR3 length is 16 residues. CDR1 is SGHNT, CDR2 YYREEE, per germline (reference sequence). The CDR3 loop reads CASSLGGRASYNEQFF. In DNA form, the CDR3 reads TGTGCCAGCAGCTTAGGCGGGAGGGCCTCCTACAATGAGCAGTTCTTC.

The J gene is TRBJ2-2, the V gene TRBV28; 10 bases match TRBD1. V dropped 6 bases and J dropped 6; count of bases not matched to a gene: 7. CDR1 and CDR2 (germline): MDHEN, SYDVKM. This CDR3 has 15 residues. The CDR3 is CASSRDRGVAGELFF. CDR3 nucleotide sequence: TGTGCCAGCAGCCGGGACAGGGGAGTTGCCGGGGAGCTGTTTTTT.

This rearrangement joins TRBV28 to TRBJ1-2; TRBD1 matches at 7 bases. Germline values: CDR1 MDHEN, CDR2 SYDVKM. CDR3 size: 16 residues. V shed 6 bases, J shed 2 bases, and the junction held 12 bases outside the gene matches. The CDR3 nucleotides are TGTGCCAGCAGGCAATCAGGGGGTCCTTTGAACTATGGCTACACCTTC. Translated, it gives CASRQSGGPLNYGYTF.

The V and J genes are TRBV5-1 and TRBJ2-2, with D perhaps assigned TRBD1 or TRBD2 (5 bases each). Germline V CDR1 and CDR2: SGHRS, YFSETQ. The CDR3 is 13 amino acids. Trimming took off 2 bases at V and 6 bases at J, with 8 bases between the two ends. The CDR3 is CASSFRESGELFF. Here the CDR3 DNA reads TGCGCCAGCAGCTTCAGGGAGTCCGGGGAGCTGTTTTTT.

The chain uses TRBV7-6 and TRBJ2-1, with TRBD1 matching 10 bases. This CDR3 contains 13 residues. V trimming: 5 bases; J trimming: 12 bases; junction bases outside the gene matches: 7. Germline-derived CDR1 and CDR2 are SGHVS and FNYEAQ. In DNA, the CDR3 is TGTGCCAGCAGCCCGACGGACAGGGGGAGGCAGTTCTTC. Encoded protein: CASSPTDRGRQFF. The entire variable domain, with the rest obtained from reference TRBV7-6 and TRBJ2-1, is as follows: GAGVSQSPRYKVTKRGQDVALRCDPISGHVSLYWYRQALGQGPEFLTYFNYEAQQDKSGLPNDRFSAERPEGSISTLTIQRTEQRDSAMYRCASSPTDRGRQFFGPGTRLTVL.

This chain joins TRBV7-5 and TRBJ1-2. TRBV7-5 represents a pseudogene. The CDR3 is 15 residues long. The CDR3 is CVRSLVSSRGGGYTF. The DNA of the CDR3 is TGTGTCAGAAGCTTAGTTTCGAGCAGGGGGGGTGGCTACACCTTC.

The V and J genes are TRBV5-1 and TRBJ1-6; TRBD1 matches at 7 bases. V lost 0 bases to trimming and J lost 8 bases; unmatched junction nucleotides: 14. Germline assignment: CDR1 SGHRS and CDR2 YFSETQ. This CDR3 has 18 amino acids. CDR3 residues: CASSLVAVGGFPHSPLHF. Here the CDR3 DNA reads TGCGCCAGCAGCTTGGTAGCTGTAGGGGGCTTCCCCCATTCACCCCTCCACTTT.